The 17 T cell receptor beta chains given below trace back to one sample, sequenced in a study of shared clonotypes between healthy human individuals. TCRdb keeps only in-frame clones here, not all; method: immunoSEQ multiplex PCR. The repertoire holds about 2 million clones, with 85% to 95% as singletons. Naive CD8 cells comprised CD45RO-negative, CCR7-positively selected cells, excluding terminally differentiated effector memory CD45RA+ cells. Sequencing was done on a sample of naive CD8+ T cells sorted from blood. The receptors shown here come from a man between 18 and 29 years old in good health.

The count of this clone is one. CDR3 bases: TGTGCCAGCAGCGTAGGATACAGCTCTGAAGCTTTCTTT. It yields the protein CASSVGYSSEAFF. This rearrangement joins TRBV9 to TRBJ1-1; D is undetermined. The CDR3 consists of 13 residues. In germline, CDR1 is SGDLS, CDR2 YYNGEE. V lost 0 bases, J lost 6 bases, and 9 bases lay in between.

As concerns this clone: A junction end diverges from the germline sequence, so it may reflect a read error. Additional DNA sequences in this sample encode the identical CDR3. The rearrangement uses TRBV5-8 and TRBJ2-2; 7 bases line up with TRBD1. The CDR3 runs to 14 residues. Looked up from germline, CDR1 is SGHTS and CDR2 is YDEGEE. CDR3 amino acids: CASSLGQLTGELFF. The CDR3 nucleotides read TGTGCCAGCAGTTTGGGACAGCTCACCGGGGAGCTGTTTTTT.

The V and J genes are TRBV5-4 and TRBJ1-2; D is uncertain. Germline assignment: CDR1 SGHNT and CDR2 YYREEE (reference sequence). V was shortened by 3 bases and J by 4 bases, with 16 bases between the two germline ends. The CDR3 spans 15 residues. The CDR3 region is CASSSPNPGFYGYTF. The CDR3 DNA reads TGTGCCAGCAGCTCCCCCAACCCAGGATTCTATGGCTACACCTTC.

CDR3 protein: CASTGDWNQPQHF. The CDR3 nucleotides read TGTGCCAGCACGGGGGACTGGAATCAGCCCCAGCATTTT. The chain uses TRBV6-1 and TRBJ1-5; a possible D gene is TRBD1 (5 bases). This CDR3 has 13 residues. Germline V gene lookup returns CDR1 MNHNS and CDR2 SASEGT. Trimming cost V 7 bases and J 4 bases, with 11 bases left between them.

The chain employs TRBV29-1 and TRBJ2-1, with 15 bases matching TRBD2. The CDR3 runs to 13 residues. The J segment lost 9 bases and the V segment lost 6 bases, leaving 3 bases of the junction unmatched. CDR1 and CDR2 from the germline V gene are SQVTM and ANQGSEA. Here the CDR3 DNA reads TGCAGCGTGGGACTAGCGGGAGGATTTGAGCAGTTCTTC. This gives the protein CSVGLAGGFEQFF.

This chain uses TRBV15 with TRBJ1-1; no firm D call. This CDR3 spans 12 amino acids. V was clipped by 5 bases and J by 0 bases, with 4 bases between them. Germline assignment: CDR1 LNHNV and CDR2 YYDKDF (reference sequence). CDR3 nucleotides: TGTGCCACCAGCGAGATGAACACTGAAGCTTTCTTT. Its translation is CATSEMNTEAFF.

V is TRBV7-8 and J is TRBJ1-2; no reliable D call. This CDR3 comprises 13 residues. Germline loops: CDR1 SGHVS, CDR2 FQNEAQ. Trimming shortened V by 5 bases and J by 6 bases, and 13 bases separated the two germline ends. CDR3 coding DNA: TGTGCCAGCAGCCGGACCGTCCTGGATGGCTACACCTTC. Amino acids: CASSRTVLDGYTF.

The rearrangement uses TRBV29-1 and TRBJ2-7; no reliable D call. V was clipped by 5 bases and J by 2 bases, with 13 bases between them. Per the germline V gene, CDR1 is SQVTM and CDR2 is ANQGSEA. CDR3 length: 13 amino acids. This chain's CDR3 is CSVLIGSTYEQYF. In DNA, the CDR3 is TGCAGCGTTTTGATCGGGTCCACCTACGAGCAGTACTTC.

V gene TRBV11-2 combines with J gene TRBJ2-7; a weak D match, TRBD1 (5 bases). The CDR3 sequence is 13 residues long. Per the germline V gene, CDR1 is SGHAT and CDR2 is FQNNGV. With 3 bases removed from V and 4 bases from J, the gap between germline ends came to 10 bases. The CDR3 region is CASSFPDSYEQYF. DNA of the CDR3: TGTGCCAGCAGCTTCCCCGACAGTTACGAGCAGTACTTC.

The V gene is TRBV13, the J gene TRBJ2-1; D possibly corresponds to TRBD1 (6 bases). Germline values: CDR1 PRHDT, CDR2 FYEKMQ (reference sequence). This CDR3 is built from 18 residues. V gave up 8 bases and J gave up 0 bases, with 23 bases separating them. The CDR3 nucleotides are TGTGCCAGCCAGGGGATGGCCGATTCCCAGAGCTCCTACAATGAGCAGTTCTTC. It translates to CASQGMADSQSSYNEQFF.

The chain is built from TRBV21-1 and TRBJ1-4; the table gives TRBD1 as D, unverified against the DNA. TRBV21-1 is a listed pseudogene. This CDR3 spans 18 amino acids. The CDR3 region is CASSRGQGAYGSNEKLFF. The DNA for the CDR3 is TGTGCCAGCAGCAGGGGACAGGGGGCTTACGGGAGTAATGAAAAACTGTTTTTT.

V usage is TRBV30 and J usage is TRBJ1-3; D is unresolved. Looked up from germline, CDR1 is GTSNPN and CDR2 is SVGIG (reference sequence). The V end lost 4 bases, the J end lost 7 bases, and 11 bases lay between the germline ends. The CDR3 sequence is 12 residues long. The CDR3 sequence: CAWNPRENTIYF. The CDR3 DNA follows: TGTGCCTGGAACCCAAGGGAGAACACCATATATTTT.

CDR3 nucleotides: TGCGCCAGCAGTGATTCGGGACAGCCTAAAGAGACCCAGTACTTC. Translation gives CASSDSGQPKETQYF. This sequence joins TRBV10-1 and TRBJ2-5; TRBD1 agrees at 7 bases. V lost 3 bases and J lost 3; bases outside the gene matches: 7. The CDR3 sequence is 15 residues long. In germline, CDR1 is WNHNN, CDR2 SYGVQD (reference sequence).

On this clone itself: In the same sample, other DNA sequences code for this CDR3. The rearrangement links TRBV19 to TRBJ2-7, with D unresolved. Germline V CDR1 and CDR2: LNHDA, SQIVND (reference sequence). V lost 3 bases to trimming and J lost 0 bases, with 9 bases between them. This CDR3 has 14 residues. The CDR3 DNA follows: TGTGCCAGTAGTATTACGGGCCTCTCCTACGAGCAGTACTTC. It yields the protein CASSITGLSYEQYF.

The chain couples TRBV6-5 to TRBJ1-2; D gene unclear. Germline CDR1 is MNHEY and CDR2 is SVGAGI. CDR3 length equals 15 residues. Trimming shortened V by 2 bases and J by 7 bases, and 17 bases separated the two germline ends. The CDR3 loop is CASSYLPPPGGGYTF. The CDR3 DNA reads as TGTGCCAGCAGTTACCTCCCACCCCCTGGTGGTGGCTACACCTTC.

The chain uses TRBV14 and TRBJ2-7; D might be TRBD1 or TRBD2, each matching 6 bases. V lost 3 bases to trimming and J lost 2 bases, with 17 bases between them. Germline-derived CDR1 and CDR2 are SGHDN and FVKESK. The CDR3 runs to 16 residues. The CDR3 is CASSHNRGTPAYEQYF. The CDR3 DNA reads as TGTGCCAGCAGCCACAATCGGGGGACACCAGCCTACGAGCAGTACTTC.

The V and J genes are TRBV29-1 and TRBJ2-1; D is unresolved. The germline CDR1 and CDR2 sequences are SQVTM and ANQGSEA. The CDR3 covers 16 residues. Trimming removed 2 bases at V and 0 bases at J, with 14 bases between. CDR3 sequence reads: CSVELGRFGSYNEQFF. As DNA, the CDR3 is TGCAGCGTTGAATTGGGCAGGTTCGGCTCCTACAATGAGCAGTTCTTC.